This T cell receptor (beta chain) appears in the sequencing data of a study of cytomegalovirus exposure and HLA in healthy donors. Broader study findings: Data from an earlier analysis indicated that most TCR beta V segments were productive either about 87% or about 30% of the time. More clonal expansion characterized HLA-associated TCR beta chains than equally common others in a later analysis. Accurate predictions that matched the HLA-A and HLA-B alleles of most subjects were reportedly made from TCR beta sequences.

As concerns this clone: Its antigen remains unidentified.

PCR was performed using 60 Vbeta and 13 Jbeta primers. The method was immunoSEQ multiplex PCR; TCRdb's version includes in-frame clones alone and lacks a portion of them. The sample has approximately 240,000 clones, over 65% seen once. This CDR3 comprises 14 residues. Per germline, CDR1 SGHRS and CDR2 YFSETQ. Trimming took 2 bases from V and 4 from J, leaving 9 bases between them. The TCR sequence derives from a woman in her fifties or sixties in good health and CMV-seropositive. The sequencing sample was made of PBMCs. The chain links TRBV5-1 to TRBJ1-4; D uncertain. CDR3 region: CASSFGQNNEKLFF. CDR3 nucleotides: TGCGCCAGCAGCTTTGGGCAGAATAATGAAAAACTGTTTTTT.